This TCR beta chain was retrieved from a study of blood T cell repertoires in COVID-19. At the level of the study: COVID-19 samples, acute and convalescent, were from the United States, Italy and Spain. PBMCs, B-cell-depleted T cells, or T cells provided the cDNA or gDNA that made up the material.

V dropped 0 bases and J dropped 3; count of bases not matched to a gene: 15. The CDR3 runs 20 residues. The germline V gene has CDR1 SGHTA and CDR2 FQGNSA. In the authors' methods: Amplification of reference gene primers was used by the study to estimate nucleated cell counts. Profiling relied on immunoSEQ multiplex PCR, and the TCRdb table lists in-frame clones only, not all of them. The D gene and trimming were derived from the DNA, and the V and J assignments and clone size from that table. The sample has 75,000 to 90,000 clones, roughly 80% seen once. This TCR came from a man older than 75 with active or convalescent COVID-19. The rearrangement links TRBV7-2 to TRBJ2-3; TRBD2 agrees at 10 bases. Sequencing was carried out using peripheral blood. CDR3 loop: CASSLASFLAGGRVTDTQYF. In DNA, the CDR3 is TGTGCCAGCAGCTTAGCCTCCTTTTTAGCGGGGGGCCGCGTTACAGATACGCAGTATTTT. Variable domain in full (rest from reference TRBV7-2 and TRBJ2-3): GAGVSQSPSNKVTEKGKDVELRCDPISGHTALYWYRQSLGQGLEFLIYFQGNSAPDKSGLPSDRFSAERTGGSVSTLTIQRTQQEDSAVYLCASSLASFLAGGRVTDTQYFGPGTRLTVL.